The TCR beta chain described here comes from a study of shared clonotypes between healthy human individuals. Study-level findings and limits: Relative to clonotypes present in all four donors, those not shared had lower generation probabilities.

The CDR3 consists of 14 residues. J lost 7 bases, V lost 0 bases, and 4 bases had no gene match. The input for sorted-subset replicate PCRs was 150 to 200 ng DNA, some 28,000 T cell genomes. Per the authors' pipeline: Junction-only immunoSEQ sequences carried no quality scores, so filtering differed. Assay used: immunoSEQ multiplex PCR; TCRdb lists only in-frame clones, some missing. That table furnishes V, J and clone size, whereas the DNA furnished D and trimming. The sample carries 2 million to 2.5 million clones, approximately 96% recorded once. Details on this clone: Its antigen is still unknown.

This TCR was recovered from a man between 18 and 35 years old in good health. The chain uses TRBV5-3 and TRBJ2-7, with 10 nucleotides matching TRBD2. TRBV5-3 is identified as an open reading frame with a role that is uncertain. Source material: naive CD4+ T cells sorted from blood. Subset specified: CD45RA+ positively selected. The CDR3 sequence is CARSLERGGKEQYF. For the CDR3, the DNA is TGTGCCAGAAGCTTGGAGCGGGGGGGCAAAGAGCAGTACTTC.